These 32 T cell receptor beta chains originate from one sample sequenced in a study of metastatic and nonmetastatic thyroid tumors. No treatment of any kind had been given to any patient before thyroid surgery. TCRdb re-called clones from the PCR reads using MiXCR. Of 30,000 to 40,000 clones detected, approximately 16% appear once; the ten largest clones hold around 20%. The specimen sequenced was blood. The receptors derive from a male donor with papillary thyroid cancer or a benign thyroid nodule (not recorded which). Some clones in this sample may be carry-over from other donors' samples.

The table lists this clone with many counts. The junction departs from germline at one end; a sequencing error may be responsible. The CDR3, as DNA: TGTGCTAGCAGCTTAGCTGGCTACGAAGAGACCCAGTACTTC. Encoded protein: CASSLAGYEETQYF. V and J are TRBV7-7 and TRBJ2-5, with D unclear. This CDR3 has 14 residues. The germline V gene has CDR1 SSHAT and CDR2 FNYEAQ (reference sequence).

This clone occurred many times. Other DNA sequences in the sample encode the same CDR3. J is TRBJ2-1 and V is TRBV29-1; D not certain. This CDR3 contains 8 residues. Germline V gives CDR1 SQVTM, CDR2 ANQGSEA. The CDR3 nucleotides read TGCACCCACAATGAGCAGTTCTTC. It yields the protein CTHNEQFF.

This clone was found many times. CDR3 in amino acids: CASSLALSAGAPGELFF. In DNA, the CDR3 is TGTGCCAGCAGCTTAGCGCTGTCGGCGGGAGCCCCCGGGGAGCTGTTTTTT. The rearrangement uses TRBV7-2 and TRBJ2-2, with TRBD2 matching over 7 bases. With V trimmed by 0 bases and J by 6 bases, 10 bases remained unmatched. CDR1 is SGHTA and CDR2 is FQGNSA in the germline V gene. CDR3 length: 17 amino acids.

This clone was counted many times. The same CDR3 is also encoded by other DNA sequences in this sample. V is TRBV28 and J is TRBJ2-5; D remains ambiguous. The V and J ends lost 7 bases and 5 bases respectively, with 20 bases between them. The germline CDR1 and CDR2 sequences are MDHEN and SYDVKM. The CDR3 is 15 amino acids. In DNA form, the CDR3 reads TGTGCCAGCACATCCGCCCAAAGGGAAACCGAGACCCAGTACTTC. Protein sequence: CASTSAQRETETQYF. Drawing the rest from reference TRBV28 and TRBJ2-5, the complete variable domain is DVKVTQSSRYLVKRTGEKVFLECVQDMDHENMFWYRQDPGLGLRLIYFSYDVKMKEKGDIPEGYSVSREKKERFSLILESASTNQTSMYLCASTSAQRETETQYFGPGTRLLVL.

There are a few counts of this clone. The rearrangement joins TRBV10-3 to TRBJ2-5; 14 nucleotides line up with TRBD2. V lost 5 bases and J lost 5; bases outside the gene matches: 10. Germline CDR1 ENHRY, CDR2 SYGVKD. The CDR3 is 17 amino acids. CDR3 sequence: CAISLGLAGVPGETQYF. CDR3 sequence (DNA): TGTGCCATCAGTTTGGGACTAGCGGGAGTCCCGGGGGAGACCCAGTACTTC.

This clone was picked up many times. The V call is TRBV5-1, the J call TRBJ2-3; 7 bases are a match to TRBD1. With V trimmed by 3 bases and J by 0 bases, 7 bases remained unmatched. Germline CDR1 SGHRS, CDR2 YFSETQ. CDR3 length: 16 amino acids. DNA for the CDR3: TGCGCCAGCAGCTCCGGGACAGAAACTAGCACAGATACGCAGTATTTT. This sequence encodes CASSSGTETSTDTQYF.

This clone was picked up a small number of times. The chain uses TRBV28 and TRBJ2-7; TRBD1 agrees at 12 bases. CDR3 length: 13 amino acids. J was trimmed by 5 bases and V by 9 bases; bases with no gene match: 5. Germline loops: CDR1 MDHEN, CDR2 SYDVKM. CDR3 in DNA: TGTGCCAGAGGGACAGGGGGCGACCACGAGCAGTACTTC. It codes for CARGTGGDHEQYF.

Many counts were recorded for this clone. The chain links TRBV12-3 or TRBV12-4 to TRBJ2-1, with 10 bases aligning to TRBD2. The CDR3 has 17 residues. Trimming cost V 6 bases and J 4 bases; bases outside gene matches: 12. The CDR3 region is CASRSRALAGVYNEQFF. CDR3 in DNA: TGTGCCAGCAGATCGCGGGCCCTAGCGGGAGTATACAATGAGCAGTTCTTC.

This clone was recorded once. No conserved phenylalanine or tryptophan ends this CDR3, so it is likely a read error. The chain uses TRBV20-1 and TRBJ2-3, with 9 bases identical to TRBD2. This CDR3 is built from 17 residues. Losses at the gene ends were 3 bases for V and 12 bases for J; bases not matched to a gene: 22. Germline CDR1 and CDR2: DFQATT and SNEGSKA (reference sequence). Here the CDR3 reads CSARDASGRTSTGTQYL. The CDR3 coding sequence is TGCAGTGCTAGGGATGCGAGCGGGAGGACTAGCACAGGTACCCAGTATCTT.

This rearrangement joins TRBV20-1 to TRBJ2-1; a weak D match, TRBD1 (8 bases). The CDR3 is 17 residues long. The germline gives CDR1 DFQATT, CDR2 SNEGSKA (reference sequence). V was trimmed by 6 bases and J by 5 bases, leaving 26 bases between them. CDR3 DNA sequence: TGCAGTGCAGCGAGCGGGGTGGGCAGGGGGCGTAACAATGAGCAGTTCTTC. This translates into CSAASGVGRGRNNEQFF.

This clone appeared a few times. A much more abundant neighbour one base away suggests this may be a read error. Other nucleotide sequences in the sample specify the same CDR3. The chain recombines TRBV5-1 with TRBJ1-6, with 8 bases that match TRBD1. Germline loops: CDR1 SGHRS, CDR2 YFSETQ. The CDR3 is made up of 16 amino acids. CDR3 protein: CASRSGQGAINSPLHF. CDR3 coding DNA: TGCGCCAGCAGATCAGGACAGGGCGCAATTAATTCACCCCTCCATTTT.

Ten or more counts support this clone. J is TRBJ2-5 and V is TRBV20-1; TRBD2 agrees at 13 bases. This CDR3 has 15 residues. Germline V gene data show CDR1 as DFQATT and CDR2 as SNEGSKA (reference sequence). Trimming at V came to 3 bases and at J to 4 bases, leaving 5 bases not matched to a gene. The CDR3 region has the DNA TGCAGTGCTAGGGGGGGACTAGCGGGACCAGAGACCCAGTACTTC. It translates to CSARGGLAGPETQYF.

The table lists this clone with many counts. DNA for the CDR3: TGTGCCAGCTCCCAAAACATGAACACTGAAGCTTTCTTT. Its translation is CASSQNMNTEAFF. This sequence joins TRBV18 and TRBJ1-1; D remains unclear. Germline lookup yields CDR1 KGHSH and CDR2 LQKENI. The CDR3 covers 13 residues. V lost 6 bases to trimming and J lost 0 bases, with 8 bases between them. Variable domain in full (rest from reference TRBV18 and TRBJ1-1): NAGVMQNPRHLVRRRGQEARLRCSPMKGHSHVYWYRQLPEEGLKFMVYLQKENIIDESGMPKERFSAEFPKEGPSILRIQQVVRGDSAAYFCASSQNMNTEAFFGQGTRLTVV.

There are many counts of this clone. For the CDR3, the DNA is TGTGCCAGCAGTTCAGGGGGACAGGGTAATGAAAAACTGTTTTTT. Translating it yields CASSSGGQGNEKLFF. The chain carries TRBV28 and TRBJ1-4; 9 bases align to TRBD1. Germline V gene lookup returns CDR1 MDHEN and CDR2 SYDVKM. V trimming: 4 bases; J trimming: 4 bases; junction bases outside the gene matches: 4. The CDR3 runs to 15 residues.

In its sample, this clone was seen many times. The chain has TRBV7-2 and TRBJ1-4; D is unclear. The CDR3 contains 13 residues. The germline V gene has CDR1 SGHTA and CDR2 FQGNSA. The ends were cut back, 0 bases at V and 8 bases at J, with 7 bases in the middle. Here the CDR3 reads CASSLALSEKLFF. CDR3 coding DNA: TGTGCCAGCAGCTTAGCGTTGAGCGAAAAACTGTTTTTT.

In its sample, this clone was seen many times. The V call is TRBV20-1, the J call TRBJ2-3; D not resolved. Looked up from germline, CDR1 is DFQATT and CDR2 is SNEGSKA (reference sequence). The CDR3 sequence is 11 residues long. Trimming shortened V by 4 bases and J by 1 base, and 3 bases separated the two germline ends. Written as DNA, the CDR3 is TGCAGTGCTAAGGGCACAGATACGCAGTATTTT. Translated: CSAKGTDTQYF.

This clone was counted ten times or more. The gene calls are TRBV6-6 and TRBJ2-7; weak D call: TRBD1 (6 bases). The V gene's germline CDR1 is MNHNY and CDR2 SVGAGI (reference sequence). This CDR3 has 15 residues. V was trimmed by 3 bases and J by 0 bases, leaving 12 bases between them. Here the CDR3 reads CASSYGTMGSYEQYF. The DNA for the CDR3 is TGTGCCAGCAGTTATGGGACAATGGGCTCCTACGAGCAGTACTTC.

This clone was observed at least ten times. This rearrangement joins TRBV24-1 to TRBJ1-2; D not certain. Trimming cost V 7 bases and J 4 bases, with 12 bases left between them. CDR3 length: 13 amino acids. From germline, CDR1 is KGHDR and CDR2 SFDVKD. CDR3 nucleotides: TGTGCCACCAGGGGAGAAGCAAGCTATGGCTACACCTTC. It specifies CATRGEASYGYTF.

This clone was counted at least ten times. The chain employs TRBV3-1 and TRBJ1-3; D is unresolved. The germline V gene encodes CDR1 LGHDT and CDR2 YNNKEL (reference sequence). Trimming took off 4 bases at V and 6 bases at J, with 7 bases between the two ends. The CDR3 is made up of 12 amino acids. Here the CDR3 reads CASSRRENTIYF. DNA for the CDR3: TGTGCCAGCAGCCGGAGGGAAAACACCATATATTTT.

With regard to this clone: This may come from a read error, since a much larger clone is one base off. The chain recombines TRBV5-8 with TRBJ1-1; no clear D. V shed 4 bases and J shed 4 bases, with 11 bases lying between them. Germline assignment: CDR1 SGHTS and CDR2 YDEGEE. The CDR3 is 13 residues long. The CDR3 sequence: CASSEAVGTEAFF. For the CDR3, the DNA is TGTGCCAGCAGCGAAGCAGTGGGCACTGAAGCTTTCTTT. The full variable domain, rest sourced from reference TRBV5-8 and TRBJ1-1, is EAGVTQSPTHLIKTRGQQATLRCSPISGHTSVYWYQQALGLGLQFLLWYDEGEERNRGNFPPRFSGRQFPNYSSELNVNALELEDSALYLCASSEAVGTEAFFGQGTRLTVV.

Only a few counts were recorded for this clone. V usage is TRBV14 and J usage is TRBJ2-1; tentative D call: TRBD1 (5 bases). This CDR3 has 12 amino acids. In germline, CDR1 is SGHDN, CDR2 FVKESK. Trimming removed 4 bases at V and 8 bases at J, with 9 bases between. DNA for the CDR3: TGTGCCAGCAGCCCTCAGGGCTATGAGCAGTTCTTC. Encoded protein: CASSPQGYEQFF.

This clone was observed a few times. A much larger clone sits a single nucleotide away, making a read error possible. The chain employs TRBV12-3 or TRBV12-4 and TRBJ1-5, with 7 bases aligning to TRBD1. The CDR3 covers 15 residues. In nucleotides, the CDR3 is TGTGCCAGCAGTTTAGTTCAGGGGGTTGGTCAGCCCCGGCATTTT. This translates into CASSLVQGVGQPRHF.

This clone was detected many times. The gene calls are TRBV6-1 and TRBJ2-3; D is possibly TRBD2 (6 bases). The CDR3 has 15 residues. Germline lookup yields CDR1 MNHNS and CDR2 SASEGT. Trimming took off 5 bases at V and 4 bases at J, with 16 bases between the two ends. As DNA, the CDR3 is TGTGCCAGCAGTTTTGGCGGGATGAGCGCAGATACGCAGTATTTT. Its protein is CASSFGGMSADTQYF.

This clone came up many times. The chain is built from TRBV25-1 and TRBJ1-2; unclear D gene. The V end lost 5 bases, the J end lost 8 bases, and 12 bases lay between the germline ends. Per the germline V gene, CDR1 is MGHDK and CDR2 is SYGVNS. The CDR3 is made up of 12 amino acids. In nucleotides, the CDR3 is TGTGCCAGCAGTCCCGGGCCGGGAGGCTACACCTTC. Its protein product is CASSPGPGGYTF.

This clone was counted ten times or more. J is TRBJ2-5 and V is TRBV5-1; D is undetermined. The CDR3 covers 15 residues. V was pared by 8 bases and J by 2 bases, with 19 bases between. Looked up from germline, CDR1 is SGHRS and CDR2 is YFSETQ. DNA for the CDR3: TGCGCCAGTGCCCCCTCAGCAGTATCACAAGAGACCCAGTACTTC. It codes for CASAPSAVSQETQYF.

This clone was found many times. This chain joins TRBV28 and TRBJ1-1; D possibly corresponds to TRBD1 (5 bases). The CDR3 consists of 13 residues. Trimming removed 2 bases from V and 6 bases from J, with 10 bases in between. Germline values: CDR1 MDHEN, CDR2 SYDVKM. As DNA, the CDR3 is TGTGCCAGCAGTTTACAGGGTCGGGCTGAAGCTTTCTTT. Translation: CASSLQGRAEAFF.

This clone was found many times. The genes are TRBV7-2 and TRBJ2-2, with D unresolved. The germline gives CDR1 SGHTA, CDR2 FQGNSA. Trimming pared 5 bases from V and 6 bases from J, leaving 10 bases between. This CDR3 spans 13 amino acids. CDR3 sequence: CASSPRAAGELFF. In DNA, the CDR3 is TGTGCCAGCAGCCCGAGAGCTGCCGGGGAGCTGTTTTTT.

This clone was found many times. The chain uses TRBV4-1 and TRBJ2-3; 10 bases line up with TRBD1. V trimming: 1 base; J trimming: 2 bases; junction bases outside the gene matches: 3. There are 16 residues in the CDR3. CDR1 is MGHRA, CDR2 YSYEKL, per germline. Written as DNA, the CDR3 is TGCGCCAGCAGCCAAGTGGGGACAGGGGTCACAGATACGCAGTATTTT. It codes for CASSQVGTGVTDTQYF.

Ten or more counts support this clone. The chain uses TRBV5-1 and TRBJ2-5; possibly TRBD1 or TRBD2 for D (5 bases each). Deletions cut 0 bases from V and 5 bases from J, with 17 bases between. The CDR3 runs to 16 residues. From germline, CDR1 is SGHRS and CDR2 YFSETQ. CDR3 coding DNA: TGCGCCAGCAGCTTGGGAGGGGCCCAACTTCGGGAGACCCAGTACTTC. Protein product: CASSLGGAQLRETQYF.

This clone came up many times. The chain uses TRBV2 and TRBJ2-2; D could derive from TRBD1 or TRBD2 (5 bases each). The CDR3 consists of 15 residues. Germline CDR1 and CDR2: SNHLY and FYNNEI. V shed 6 bases and J shed 3 bases, with 14 bases lying between them. This CDR3 is CASSEGSTDTGELFF. CDR3 nucleotides: TGTGCCAGCAGCGAGGGGTCGACAGACACCGGGGAGCTGTTTTTT.

This clone was found many times. The rearrangement joins TRBV11-3 to TRBJ2-2; a weak D match, TRBD2 (6 bases). The length of the CDR3 is 15 residues. Germline lookup yields CDR1 SGHNT and CDR2 YENEEA. V was trimmed by 4 bases and J by 2 bases, leaving 11 bases between them. The CDR3 DNA sequence: TGTGCCAGCAGCTCCCTCGGGGGAAACACCGGGGAGCTGTTTTTT. It specifies CASSSLGGNTGELFF.

Regarding this clone: A read error may be the cause here, since a much bigger clone is one base away. V and J are TRBV11-2 and TRBJ2-5, with TRBD2 matching over 13 bases. Germline lookup yields CDR1 SGHAT and CDR2 FQNNGV. V shed 4 bases, J shed 4 bases, and the junction held 6 bases outside the gene matches. The CDR3 is 16 residues long. CDR3 region: CASSCTSGRVGETQYF. DNA of the CDR3: TGTGCCAGCAGCTGCACTAGCGGGAGGGTGGGAGAGACCCAGTACTTC.